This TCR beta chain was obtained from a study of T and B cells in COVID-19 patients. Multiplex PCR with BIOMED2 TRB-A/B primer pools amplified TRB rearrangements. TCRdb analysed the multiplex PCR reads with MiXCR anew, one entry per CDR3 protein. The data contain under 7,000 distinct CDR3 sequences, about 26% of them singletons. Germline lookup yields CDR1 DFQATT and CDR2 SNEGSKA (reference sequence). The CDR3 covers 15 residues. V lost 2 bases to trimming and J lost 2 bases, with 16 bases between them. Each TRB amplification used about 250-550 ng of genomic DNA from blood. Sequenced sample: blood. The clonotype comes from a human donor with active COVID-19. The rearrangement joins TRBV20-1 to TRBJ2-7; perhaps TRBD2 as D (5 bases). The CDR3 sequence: CSARTRARGTYEQYF. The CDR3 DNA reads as TGCAGTGCTAGAACCCGGGCTAGAGGGACCTACGAGCAGTACTTC.